This T cell receptor beta chain was obtained from a study of cytomegalovirus exposure and HLA in healthy donors listed by TCRdb under 2017. Regarding the research as a whole: An earlier analysis of roughly 610 of the donors reported 276 Gb of sequence data and roughly 120 million unique TCR beta sequences obtained from about 200 million T cells. About 330 gigabases of sequencing data and around 85 million unique TCR sequences made up an early release that covered fewer than 650 HLA-typed donors. Of the 398 genotyped donors, 65% to 90% fell in the genetic ancestry cluster associated with self-reported Caucasian donors. The aim of the study was to test whether cataloging public T cell receptors could identify signatures of past pathogen exposure. The study profiled the T cell repertoires of about 720 subjects by immunosequencing and related them to cytomegalovirus serostatus. Along with the approximately 600-subject first cohort, a separate validation cohort of more than 90 different subjects was used. The study combined high-throughput TCR immunosequencing, statistical association of individual TCRs with disease status, and machine learning to predict cytomegalovirus infection status. A later analysis re-analyzed previously published TCR beta repertoires from several hundred donors and added high-resolution HLA genotyping to study TCR occurrence patterns. The later analysis used no new phenotypic data to find candidate immune exposures, relying instead on TCR beta sequences and their occurrence across donors. An earlier analysis of some 600 of the donors applied high-throughput TCR beta sequencing to assess whether each TCR beta V gene segment acted as functional or pseudogenic. Donor age, sex, ethnicity and CMV serostatus were compiled together with the repertoire data. A later genetic analysis used genome-wide SNP genotypes for about 55% of the 666 donors, treating that subset as a discovery cohort. Every repertoire in the discovery cohort had been generated on one and the same sequencing platform. Class I and class II HLA loci were covered by the typing at four-digit resolution. The number of donors typed differed by locus, with 629-630 for A, B, C, DRB1 and DQB1, around 560 for DQA1, under 610 for DPA1, and roughly 450 for DPB1. About five DR-DQ haplotypes were handled as single units for association and clustering, since linkage in the cohort was strong. Among some 400 genotyped donors of the cohort, an average of roughly 240,000 unique TCR beta nucleotide sequences were sequenced per donor, around 18% of them non-productive.

This clone came up once. Its antigen is currently not known. One base away there is no much larger clone; base qualities are not given. The cohort comprised under 700 healthy bone marrow donors. Cohort members were all nominally healthy when sampled, although unrecorded immune exposures were likely present. The donor tested CMV seronegative, placing the donor among the 300 to 400 seronegative members of the cohort. A peripheral blood sample was provided by each donor, and peripheral blood mononuclear cells were used for TCR beta sequencing. Genomic DNA was extracted from the blood cell samples with the Qiagen DNeasy Blood Extraction Kit. Sequences SNHLY (CDR1) and FYNNEI (CDR2) are obtained from the germline V gene. Taken from cysteine to phenylalanine, the CDR3 has 15 residues. CDR3 DNA only is kept here, 45 bases in frame from base 1. The V and J ends are trimmed by 7 bases and 4 bases, leaving 17 bases between them.

The receptor library was made with the immunoSEQ multiplex PCR assay. A mixture of 60 forward primers for TCR Vbeta segments and 13 reverse primers for TCR Jbeta segments was used in the multiplex PCR. Amplification of the CDR3 region of rearranged TCR beta genes was performed with a multiplex PCR assay on genomic DNA. On the Illumina HiSeq System, the amplified TCR beta libraries were sequenced as 87-base-pair reads. Turning to the authors' computational methods: A later analysis tallied tens of millions of unique TCR beta chains across the approximately 670 repertoires, and around 9.9 million of those chains were shared by two or more donors. Raw reads were error-corrected and collapsed into unique sequences with a nearest-neighbor algorithm that merged closely related sequences to remove PCR and sequencing errors. V, D and J gene segments were assigned by aligning CDR3 sequences to IMGT reference sequences. For a sequence to be retained, a match of at least six nucleotides was required to both a V gene segment and a J gene segment. A rearrangement was called productive if the CDR3 had no stop codons and remained in frame with V and J, and every other rearrangement was called non-productive. CDR3 was defined by IMGT convention, running from the second conserved V-encoded cysteine to the conserved J-encoded phenylalanine. The earlier analysis of some 600 of the donors excluded sequences that lacked an unambiguous match to a single V gene segment. An earlier analysis of approximately 590 of the donors called V segments functional above 56.7% productive rearrangements and segregating when the between-donor standard deviation exceeded 5%. To diagnose cytomegalovirus status from the catalog of TCR beta chain sequences, a statistical classification framework was built. In a later analysis, TCR nucleotide sequences were compared against IMGT/GENE-DB human TR gene sequences so that V and J genes could be assigned. In a later analysis, CDR3 sequences and most-parsimonious VDJ recombination scenarios were assigned using the TCRdist pipeline. In a later analysis, every TCR beta chain was defined by the combination of its CDR3 amino acid sequence and its V-gene family, and reads without a unique V-gene family were dropped. In a later analysis, approximately 640 highly shared, low-generation-probability nucleotide sequences were removed to address suspected cross-contamination and a sequencing artifact. In a later analysis, a clonal expansion index was calculated for each public chain from normalized within-repertoire ranks of inferred template counts. In a later analysis, generation probabilities were computed with a VDJ recombination model fitted to out-of-frame rearrangements, and the resulting probabilities were checked against IGoR. A later analysis scored TCR-TCR, TCR-HLA and TCR-CMV co-occurrence with hypergeometric tests, applying a repertoire-size bias correction to TCR pairs. A later analysis estimated false discovery rates by permuting HLA or CMV assignments 20 times. In a later analysis, co-occurring TCRs were grouped using DBSCAN, with TCRdist sequence similarity added in when clustering inside HLA-allele-positive subsets. Co-occurrence clustering excluded repertoires with fewer than 30,000 or more than 120,000 public chains, plus five with anomalous nucleotide sharing. Held by TCRdb, this immuneACCESS table contains in-frame sequences only and omits some clones. Under half of the omission traces to an unresolved V gene where checked; the cause of the rest is unknown. That table supplies the V and J calls and clone size; D and trimming were determined from the DNA. For this sample there are under 150,000 clones; 80% appear just once. The ten largest account for 3% to 4% of the sample.

General conclusions and limits of the study: The study gave a list of around 170 TCR beta chains associated with cytomegalovirus. The presence/absence analyses assumed that sequencing depth was roughly uniform across donors, and that assumption may not be true. Across donors, most TCR sequences were observed very rarely, whereas some public TCRs were present in many individuals. The classifier was reported to diagnose cytomegalovirus status with high specificity and sensitivity in both the original cohort and the validation cohort. A later genetic analysis reported fewer N-insertions in productive TCRs among donors in an Asian-associated ancestry cluster than the roughly 640-donor mean. Because the 87-base-pair reads could not distinguish some IMGT-functional V segments, including TRBV6-2 and TRBV6-3, those segments were excluded. At a false discovery rate of 0.05, a later analysis linked 15,000 to 20,000 TCR beta sequences to specific HLA alleles. A later analysis reported that several top co-occurrence clusters appeared linked to parvovirus B19, influenza, CMV and Epstein-Barr virus. Because counts were too low, approximately 15 rarely observed V segments, including chromosome 9 orphons, were excluded from the earlier analysis of 587 of the donors. In vitro tests confirmed that three of the cytomegalovirus-associated TCR beta chains recognize cytomegalovirus antigens. Because HLA typing was unavailable for some donors at each locus, only the typed subset was used in association tests. Strong co-occurrence of HLA alleles, especially DR and DQ, made assigning TCR associations to individual alleles difficult. In a later analysis, TCR association rates were found to vary across HLA loci, with the most associated TCRs seen for DRB1 alleles and the fewest for HLA-C alleles. It was suggested by the authors that the approach could potentially be generalized to other disease states and immunological phenotypes. A later analysis found that most CMV-associated TCR beta chains appeared HLA-restricted, with HLA associations seemingly driven largely by CMV exposure. An association between a missense DCLRE1C variant and V-gene and J-gene trimming of TCR beta chains was found in a later genetic analysis and replicated in an independent cohort. Correlated functional status among segregating V segments might reflect linkage disequilibrium, but an unknown experimental factor could not be ruled out. A further reported finding was that TCR beta sequences accurately predicted the HLA-A and HLA-B alleles for most subjects in the first cohort. In an earlier analysis of 587 of the donors, most TCR beta V segments were observed in productive rearrangements about 90% or about 30% of the time, broadly matching IMGT annotations. In a later analysis, HLA-associated TCR beta chains showed more clonal expansion and lower generation probabilities than non-associated chains that were equally common. The only immune exposure information available for the cohort was CMV serostatus. This cohort had only TCR beta chains sequenced, and the lack of alpha or paired-chain data limited which features could be detected. A cluster of highly shared sequence variants was judged likely to represent a technical artifact of the sequencing pipeline.

Sequencing used PBMCs. The source is a woman aged 40 to 55 in good health and CMV-seronegative. The sequence is built from TRBV2 and TRBJ1-5; matching of 5 bases hints at TRBD1 as the D gene. The DNA sequence follows: TGTGCCAGCACCGTAACTATGACAGAAAATCAGCCCCAGCATTTT. Translated, this is CASTVTMTENQPQHF.